These 28 T cell receptor beta chains share one sample of origin, sequenced in a study of T cells in women clearing cervical HPV infection. Generated by immunoSEQ multiplex PCR, the TCRdb table keeps only in-frame clones and is missing some. The sample has more than 30,000 clones, and its top ten clones hold roughly 7.3%. Sample: blood buffy coat. Receptor source: a woman between 18 and 69 years old with a cervical HPV16 infection that either progressed to CIN3+ or cleared (not recorded which).

Details on this clone: The read terminates 3 residues ahead of where the CDR3 ends, so the germline J gene completes it. The chain links TRBV6-2 or TRBV6-3 to TRBJ1-6; D perhaps matches TRBD1 (5 bases). CDR3 size: 16 residues. Trimming cost V 0 bases and J 5 bases, with 11 bases left between them. Germline loops: CDR1 MNHEY, CDR2 SVGEGT. This CDR3 reads CASSYSFYRNNSPLHF. The part of the CDR3 DNA that was read is TGTGCCAGCAGTTACTCGTTCTACAGGAATAATTCACCC.

A remark on this clone: The CDR3 is cut off 3 residues early in the read; its end comes from the germline J gene. V is TRBV30 and J is TRBJ1-2; no definite D call. In germline, CDR1 is GTSNPN, CDR2 SVGIG (reference sequence). The length of the CDR3 is 12 residues. This CDR3 is CAWSVSLGGYTF. The CDR3 DNA, read in part, is TGTGCCTGGAGTGTATCTCTGGGCGGC.

A word on this clone: The read terminates 3 residues before the CDR3 end, so the remaining end is supplied by the germline J gene. J is TRBJ1-1 and V is TRBV5-5; D ambiguous. CDR1 is SGHKS and CDR2 is YYEKEE in the germline V gene (reference sequence). The CDR3 is 12 residues long. Trimming pared 0 bases from V and 5 bases from J, leaving 5 bases between. CDR3 region: CASSLEGTEAFF. The DNA read from the CDR3 is TGTGCCAGCAGCTTGGAAGGGACTGAA. Combining the CDR3 with reference TRBV5-5 and TRBJ1-1 gives the whole variable domain DAGVTQSPTHLIKTRGQQVTLRCSPISGHKSVSWYQQVLGQGPQFIFQYYEKEERGRGNFPDRFSARQFPNYSSELNVNALLLGDSALYLCASSLEGTEAFFGQGTRLTVV.

Turning to this clone: The read stops 3 residues short of the end of the CDR3; the missing end is completed from the germline J gene. The rearrangement joins TRBV19 to TRBJ2-7; 13 bases fit TRBD2. The CDR3 is made up of 16 amino acids. Germline V CDR1 and CDR2: LNHDA, SQIVND (reference sequence). Trimming at V came to 2 bases and at J to 2 bases, leaving 3 bases not matched to a gene. CDR3 sequence reads: CASSISGLAGPYEQYF. CDR3 DNA, as far as it was read: TGTGCCAGTAGTATATCGGGACTAGCGGGACCCTACGAG.

Worth noting for this clone: Read sequence stops 3 residues before the CDR3 end, and the germline J gene provides the missing end. This chain connects TRBV6-2 or TRBV6-3 to TRBJ2-1; D may be TRBD2 (5 bases). The CDR3 totals 13 residues. Trimming cost V 8 bases and J 2 bases, with 10 bases left between them. CDR1 and CDR2 from the germline V gene are MNHEY and SVGEGT. The covered CDR3 bases are TGTGCCAGCGAGCTAGCTCCCTACAATGAG. Amino acids: CASELAPYNE. The entire CDR3 reads CASELAPYNEQFF.

A word on this clone: With the read ending 3 residues before the CDR3 end, the germline J gene is used to fill in that end. This sequence joins TRBV19 and TRBJ2-5, with 7 bases identical to TRBD1. Germline V CDR1 and CDR2: LNHDA, SQIVND (reference sequence). With 2 bases clipped from V and 5 bases from J, the junction kept 2 bases outside the gene matches. This CDR3 contains 13 residues. CDR3 DNA, as far as it was read: TGTGCCAGTAGTATAAACAGGGGTGAGACC. Protein sequence: CASSINRGET. Given in full, the CDR3 is CASSINRGETQYF.

About this clone itself: With the read ending 3 residues before the CDR3 end, the germline J gene is used to fill in that end. The J gene is TRBJ2-2, the V gene TRBV28, with a possible D match to TRBD2 (6 bases). This CDR3 region has 14 residues. Trimming removed 2 bases at V and 3 bases at J, with 7 bases between. Germline assignment: CDR1 MDHEN and CDR2 SYDVKM. CDR3 loop: CASSLRRDTGELFF. Partial CDR3 DNA: TGTGCCAGCAGTTTACGGAGGGACACCGGGGAG.

Note on this clone: The read halts 3 residues ahead of the CDR3 end, with the missing end drawn from the germline J gene. The chain carries TRBV28 and TRBJ2-3, with TRBD2 matching 8 bases. The germline gives CDR1 MDHEN, CDR2 SYDVKM. V lost 6 bases and J lost 6; bases outside the gene matches: 11. The length of the CDR3 is 15 residues. The CDR3: CASRRQRENPDTQYF. The CDR3 DNA, read in part, is TGTGCCAGCAGACGGCAGCGGGAGAATCCGGATACG.

Notes on this clone: With the read ending 3 residues before the CDR3 end, the germline J gene is used to fill in that end. The V gene is TRBV7-6, the J gene TRBJ2-1; D uncertain. Germline V gene lookup returns CDR1 SGHVS and CDR2 FNYEAQ. The CDR3 is 15 residues long. V lost 1 base and J lost 0, with 7 bases in between. Incomplete CDR3 DNA: TGTGCCAGCAGCTTAGAAGACTTCTCCTACAATGAG. Translated, it gives CASSLEDFSYNE. The entire CDR3 protein reads CASSLEDFSYNEQFF.

As concerns this clone: The read halts 3 residues ahead of the CDR3 end, with the missing end drawn from the germline J gene. The chain uses TRBV20-1 and TRBJ1-5; D is unresolved. CDR3 length: 12 residues. V lost 1 base and J 5 bases, leaving 6 bases between the germline ends. Germline CDR1 DFQATT, CDR2 SNEGSKA (reference sequence). Incomplete CDR3 DNA: TGCAGTGCTAGAGTCGGGTATCAGCCC. This codes for CSARVGYQP. The full-length CDR3 reads as CSARVGYQPQHF.

Regarding this clone: The read ends 3 residues shy of where the CDR3 ends; the end is completed using the germline J gene. V is TRBV20-1 and J is TRBJ2-1; D is possibly TRBD2 (6 bases). Trimming stripped 3 bases from V and 2 bases from J, with 11 bases between. This CDR3 comprises 14 residues. Per the germline V gene, CDR1 is DFQATT and CDR2 is SNEGSKA (reference sequence). The chain's CDR3 is CSASYSGAYNEQFF. The covered CDR3 bases are TGCAGTGCTAGTTATAGCGGAGCCTACAATGAG.

For this clone: The read terminates 3 residues before the CDR3 end, so the remaining end is supplied by the germline J gene. The V and J genes are TRBV14 and TRBJ2-5; a possible D gene is TRBD2 (6 bases). Trimming shortened V by 1 base and J by 3 bases, and 15 bases separated the two germline ends. Germline V gene sequence: CDR1 SGHDN, CDR2 FVKESK. This CDR3 has 16 residues. The CDR3 protein is CASSQVLPGDKETQYF. CDR3 DNA, as far as it was read: TGTGCCAGCAGCCAAGTTTTGCCGGGGGATAAAGAGACC.

In regard to this clone: The read halts 3 residues ahead of the CDR3 end, with the missing end drawn from the germline J gene. V and J are TRBV19 and TRBJ1-5; 11 nucleotides align to TRBD1. With 5 bases clipped from V and 7 bases from J, the junction kept 7 bases outside the gene matches. The germline V gene has CDR1 LNHDA and CDR2 SQIVND (reference sequence). CDR3 size: 15 residues. The CDR3 spells CASSAGTGGTQPQHF. The sequenced CDR3 bases are TGTGCCAGTAGTGCCGGGACAGGGGGAACCCAGCCC. Supplemented by reference TRBV19 and TRBJ1-5, the full variable domain reads DGGITQSPKYLFRKEGQNVTLSCEQNLNHDAMYWYRQDPGQGLRLIYYSQIVNDFQKGDIAEGYSVSREKKESFPLTVTSAQKNPTAFYLCASSAGTGGTQPQHFGDGTRLSIL.

For this clone: From the germline J gene comes the end of the CDR3, since the read stops 3 residues before it. This chain connects TRBV19 to TRBJ2-3; 7 bases are shared with TRBD1. The CDR3 contains 17 residues. Looked up from germline, CDR1 is LNHDA and CDR2 is SQIVND (reference sequence). The CDR3 bases that were read are TGTGCCAGTAGTAGAACCAAGACAGGGAACAGCAATCAGCCG. It encodes CASSRTKTGNSNQP. The whole CDR3 reads CASSRTKTGNSNQPQYF.

As regards this clone: The read comes to an end 3 residues before the CDR3 does, leaving the germline J gene to fill in the end. This rearrangement joins TRBV14 to TRBJ2-7; 7 bases match TRBD2. Looked up from germline, CDR1 is SGHDN and CDR2 is FVKESK. Trimming removed 3 bases from V and 3 bases from J; junction bases left unmatched: 11. CDR3 size: 16 residues. Here the CDR3 reads CASSHRSSGANYEQYF. Partial CDR3 DNA: TGTGCCAGCAGCCACCGGTCTAGCGGTGCTAACTACGAG.

Remarks on this clone: The read finishes 3 residues shy of the CDR3 end, and the germline J gene is used to complete it. This chain connects TRBV7-6 to TRBJ2-4, with a weak D call TRBD1 (5 bases). The CDR3 sequence is 14 residues long. Germline V gene lookup returns CDR1 SGHVS and CDR2 FNYEAQ. CDR3 DNA (partial): TGTGCCAGCAGCTTAGGGGGCACTCAAGAGACT. It encodes CASSLGGTQET. In full, the CDR3 reads CASSLGGTQETQYF. Complete variable domain (other parts from reference TRBV7-6 and TRBJ2-4): GAGVSQSPRYKVTKRGQDVALRCDPISGHVSLYWYRQALGQGPEFLTYFNYEAQQDKSGLPNDRFSAERPEGSISTLTIQRTEQRDSAMYRCASSLGGTQETQYFGAGTRLSVL.

As for this clone: The observed sequence ends 3 residues before the CDR3 terminus, with the missing tail filled in from the germline J gene. V usage is TRBV13 and J usage is TRBJ2-1, with unresolved D. CDR1 is PRHDT, CDR2 FYEKMQ, per germline (reference sequence). The germline V and J ends were trimmed by 5 bases and 4 bases, with 9 bases remaining between them. The length of the CDR3 is 13 residues. CDR3: CASSRDWYNEQFF. CDR3 DNA, as far as it was read: TGTGCCAGCAGCCGCGACTGGTACAATGAG.

Concerning this clone: The read ends 3 residues before the CDR3 terminus; that terminus is restored from the germline J gene. This sequence joins TRBV6-2 or TRBV6-3 and TRBJ1-2; 7 bases line up with TRBD1. The germline V gene has CDR1 MNHEY and CDR2 SVGEGT. CDR3 size: 17 residues. Here the CDR3 reads CASSYSTTGDPSYGYTF. CDR3 DNA (partial): TGTGCCAGCAGTTACTCGACTACAGGGGATCCATCCTACGGG.

As regards this clone: The observed sequence ends 3 residues before the CDR3 terminus, with the missing tail filled in from the germline J gene. V usage is TRBV7-6 and J usage is TRBJ2-7; 7 bases are a match to TRBD1. V shed 1 base and J 0 bases; nucleotides not matched to a gene: 3. This CDR3 spans 15 amino acids. Germline CDR1 SGHVS, CDR2 FNYEAQ. The CDR3 protein is CASSLERDSSYEQYF. The DNA read from the CDR3 is TGTGCCAGCAGCTTAGAACGGGACAGCTCCTACGAG.

About this clone: The missing CDR3 end, 3 residues past where the read stops, is filled in from the germline J gene. This chain uses TRBV23-1 with TRBJ2-5, with D maybe TRBD2 (6 bases). TRBV23-1 is annotated as an ORF whose role is uncertain. This CDR3 is 20 amino acids long. Trimming took off 0 bases at V and 7 bases at J, with 30 bases between the two ends. The CDR3 loop is CASSQSGHRFPGERRGTQYF. CDR3 bases read: TGCGCCAGCAGTCAATCAGGCCACCGCTTCCCGGGGGAGCGGAGAGGGACC.

Concerning this clone itself: The read ends 3 residues shy of where the CDR3 ends; the end is completed using the germline J gene. The chain joins TRBV5-6 to TRBJ1-6; the match to TRBD1 covers 7 bases. The CDR3 runs 15 residues. Germline V gene lookup returns CDR1 SGHDT and CDR2 YYEEEE. Trimming removed 0 bases from V and 7 bases from J; junction bases left unmatched: 4. The covered CDR3 bases are TGTGCCAGCAGCTTGGCAGACAGGGAAAATTCACCC. The encoded protein is CASSLADRENSP. The entire CDR3 is CASSLADRENSPLHF.

Note on this clone: The CDR3 extends 3 residues past the end of the read, so its final part is completed from the germline J gene. The chain combines TRBV7-3 with TRBJ2-3, with 8 bases matching TRBD1. There are 15 residues in the CDR3. CDR1 is SGHTA and CDR2 is FQGTGA in the germline V gene. The CDR3 bases that were read are TGTGCCAGCAGCTTTGGGACAGGAAGGGGGGAGACG. It translates to CASSFGTGRGET. The complete CDR3 protein is CASSFGTGRGETQYF.

For this clone: The observed sequence ends 3 residues before the CDR3 terminus, with the missing tail filled in from the germline J gene. The rearrangement joins TRBV6-2 or TRBV6-3 to TRBJ2-3; the match to TRBD2 covers 12 bases. CDR3 length: 17 residues. V was pared by 0 bases and J by 2 bases, with 3 bases of the junction left unmatched. Germline V gene lookup returns CDR1 MNHEY and CDR2 SVGEGT. The CDR3 spells CASSYSGLAGYTDTQYF. The CDR3 bases that were read are TGTGCCAGCAGTTACTCCGGACTAGCGGGATACACAGATACG.

Concerning this clone: Sequencing ends 3 residues short of the CDR3 end; the germline J gene provides the rest. The chain combines TRBV9 with TRBJ2-7; TRBD2 might be the D (5 bases). CDR1 is SGDLS, CDR2 YYNGEE, per germline. The CDR3 is made up of 13 amino acids. V was trimmed by 2 bases and J by 3 bases, leaving 9 bases between them. CDR3 DNA (partial): TGTGCCAGCAGCGTCGGGGTCTACTACGAG. Encoded protein: CASSVGVYYE. Given in full, the CDR3 is CASSVGVYYEQYF.

Notes on this clone: The read terminates 3 residues ahead of where the CDR3 ends, so the germline J gene completes it. The chain carries TRBV19 and TRBJ2-1; 12 nucleotides line up with TRBD2. CDR3 length: 14 residues. Trimming removed 4 bases from V and 9 bases from J; junction bases left unmatched: 4. Germline V gene sequence: CDR1 LNHDA, CDR2 SQIVND (reference sequence). The CDR3 bases that were read are TGTGCCAGTAGTAAGACTAGCGGGAGTAGTGAG. Its translation: CASSKTSGSSE. The whole CDR3 protein reads CASSKTSGSSEQFF.

As to this clone: With the read ending 3 residues before the CDR3 end, the germline J gene is used to fill in that end. The rearrangement uses TRBV18 and TRBJ2-5, with a possible D match to TRBD2 (6 bases). The CDR3 consists of 14 residues. Germline CDR1 is KGHSH and CDR2 is LQKENI. V lost 3 bases and J 1 base, leaving 9 bases between the germline ends. The CDR3 sequence is CASSPSGSQETQYF. The CDR3 bases that were read are TGTGCCAGCTCACCTAGCGGATCCCAAGAGACC.

A note on this clone: The read ends 3 residues early relative to the CDR3; the germline J gene fills the gap. This chain connects TRBV20-1 to TRBJ1-5; D call uncertain. The CDR3 has 15 residues. V lost 1 base and J lost 3, with 13 bases in between. Germline CDR1 DFQATT, CDR2 SNEGSKA (reference sequence). Incomplete CDR3 DNA: TGCAGTGCTAGAGCCAGAGAGGGCCCCAATCAGCCC. This translates into CSARAREGPNQP. The full CDR3 protein reads CSARAREGPNQPQHF.

Of note for this clone: The missing CDR3 end, 3 residues past where the read stops, is filled in from the germline J gene. The J gene is TRBJ1-2, the V gene TRBV19; no definite D call. Germline V lookup: CDR1 LNHDA, CDR2 SQIVND (reference sequence). This CDR3 comprises 15 residues. Partial CDR3 DNA: TGTGCCAGTAGTATCCGACTAGCGCCGATCTACGAC. Protein sequence: CASSIRLAPIYD. The whole CDR3 is CASSIRLAPIYDYTF.